Given below is one T cell receptor (beta chain) in context. In the PCR, 60 Vbeta and 13 Jbeta primers were used. Sequencing used immunoSEQ multiplex PCR; TCRdb keeps in-frame clones, though not all of them. The data hold about 120,000 clones, with more than 65% observed a single time. The entry originates in a study of cytomegalovirus exposure and HLA in healthy donors. Trimming removed 4 bases from V and 3 bases from J, with 15 bases in between. CDR1 MNHNS and CDR2 SASEGT come from the germline V gene. This CDR3 is built from 16 residues. The sequencing sample was made of PBMCs. This TCR came from a woman between 18 and 30 years old in good health and CMV-seronegative. The V gene is TRBV6-1, the J gene TRBJ2-2, with a tentative D call TRBD1 (6 bases). The CDR3 DNA reads TGTGCCAGCAGTGGGGGAGCGACAGGTTACACCGGGGAGCTGTTTTTT. It is translated as CASSGGATGYTGELFF.